The following is a TCR beta chain sequence with its context. The antigen is unknown. The cDNA had a unique molecular identifier and a template-switch universal primer site. TCRdb itself ran the 5' RACE reads through MiXCR, one entry per CDR3 protein. The sample consists of hundreds of thousands of distinct CDR3 sequences, 18% of them appearing once. The data are from a study of identical twins. Study conclusions and caveats: Carriage of fewer insertions was seen in abundant cord blood beta clonotypes, whereas memory repertoires showed none.

These same data were also listed under a study on T cells expressing NK-cell markers.

This sequence originates from a woman aged 18-29 years in good health. The sample consisted of PBMCs.

The CDR3 DNA follows: TGTGCCAGCAGCGGAGTCTCGGGGGGCTATGGCTACACCTTC. Its translation: CASSGVSGGYGYTF. The V and J genes are TRBV9 and TRBJ1-2; the D gene is possibly TRBD1 (5 bases). V shed 3 bases and J shed 4 bases, with 13 bases lying between them. The CDR3 is made up of 14 amino acids. In germline, CDR1 is SGDLS, CDR2 YYNGEE.